Listed here are 28 T cell receptor beta chains from one sample, sequenced in a study of PD-L1 blockade in urothelial cancer. Time point meaning: pretreatment peripheral blood. Produced via immunoSEQ multiplex PCR; TCRdb's table is partial and in-frame only. The data show around 43,000 clones, 70% to 90% seen once. The sequences come from PBMCs, collected around atezolizumab (anti-PD-L1) treatment. Receptors were obtained from a donor aged 40 or over with urothelial cancer.

This rearrangement joins TRBV10-2 to TRBJ2-5; 8 bases are shared with TRBD2. Looked up from germline, CDR1 is WSHSY and CDR2 is SAAADI. This CDR3 has 14 residues. With V trimmed by 5 bases and J by 1 base, 3 bases remained unmatched. The CDR3 nucleotides are TGCGCCAGCAGTCGAGCGGGAGCCCAAGAGACCCAGTACTTC. Translated, it gives CASSRAGAQETQYF.

The rearrangement uses TRBV9 and TRBJ1-2; tentatively, D is TRBD1 (5 bases). V lost 3 bases, J lost 4 bases, and 10 bases lay in between. The CDR3 has 13 residues. Germline V gene data show CDR1 as SGDLS and CDR2 as YYNGEE. CDR3 amino acids: CASSAQGSYGYTF. The CDR3 DNA is TGTGCCAGCAGCGCGCAGGGTAGCTATGGCTACACCTTC.

The table lists this clone with a few counts. The chain employs TRBV28 and TRBJ1-2; 8 bases align to TRBD1. Germline V gene data show CDR1 as MDHEN and CDR2 as SYDVKM. The V segment lost 8 bases and the J segment 4 bases; nucleotides outside the gene matches: 3. The CDR3 length is 12 residues. CDR3 nucleotides: TGTGCCAGCTGTGGACAGGGCTATGGCTACACCTTC. Its translation is CASCGQGYGYTF.

This chain uses TRBV15 with TRBJ2-1; possible D gene TRBD2, 5 bases. V was cut by 1 base and J by 2 bases, with 12 bases left in between. The CDR3 is 16 residues long. CDR1 is LNHNV and CDR2 is YYDKDF in the germline V gene (reference sequence). In DNA, the CDR3 is TGTGCCACCAGCAGAGGGCGGAAGGGAGCCTACAATGAGCAGTTCTTC. Amino acids: CATSRGRKGAYNEQFF. Full variable domain (remainder filled in from reference TRBV15 and TRBJ2-1): DAMVIQNPRYQVTQFGKPVTLSCSQTLNHNVMYWYQQKSSQAPKLLFHYYDKDFNNEADTPDNFQSRRPNTSFCFLDIRSPGLGDTAMYLCATSRGRKGAYNEQFFGPGTRLTVL.

The chain employs TRBV27 and TRBJ2-1; 8 bases agree with TRBD2. Germline values: CDR1 MNHEY, CDR2 SMNVEV (reference sequence). Losses at the gene ends were 5 bases for V and 1 base for J; bases not matched to a gene: 7. This CDR3 has 16 amino acids. The CDR3, as DNA: TGTGCCAGCAGTCCCCACGGCGGGAGGTCCTACAATGAGCAGTTCTTC. Translation gives CASSPHGGRSYNEQFF.

The chain is built from TRBV10-3 and TRBJ1-1; no firm D call. Germline V gene lookup returns CDR1 ENHRY and CDR2 SYGVKD. This CDR3 spans 13 amino acids. The ends were cut back, 4 bases at V and 8 bases at J, with 14 bases in the middle. The CDR3 nucleotides read TGTGCCATCAGTGGGGTTTGGGCAGGAGAAGCTTTCTTT. Protein product: CAISGVWAGEAFF.

The rearrangement joins TRBV7-2 to TRBJ1-5; D remains unclear. The CDR3 totals 12 residues. V was pared by 3 bases and J by 7 bases, with 7 bases between. Germline CDR1 is SGHTA and CDR2 is FQGNSA. CDR3 amino acids: CASSFLGQPQHF. In DNA, the CDR3 is TGTGCCAGCAGCTTCCTAGGACAGCCCCAGCATTTT.

This clone was recorded once. This sequence joins TRBV7-3 and TRBJ2-7, with D possibly TRBD1 on 6 matching bases. With 5 bases removed from V and 6 bases from J, the gap between germline ends came to 23 bases. CDR1 and CDR2 from the germline V gene are SGHTA and FQGTGA. There are 16 residues in the CDR3. Here the CDR3 DNA reads TGTGCCAGCAGCCCAGGAGCGCGAACAGGGATCGGCGAGCAGTACTTC. It encodes CASSPGARTGIGEQYF.

CDR3 nucleotides: TGCAGCGTTGATCACAGGGGGCGCGGGTACCAAGAGACCCAGTACTTC. Encoded protein: CSVDHRGRGYQETQYF. The chain joins TRBV29-1 to TRBJ2-5, with 9 positions matching TRBD1. V shed 3 bases, J shed 0 bases, and the junction held 8 bases outside the gene matches. The CDR3 totals 16 residues. Germline V gene sequence: CDR1 SQVTM, CDR2 ANQGSEA.

Comments on this clone: The junction departs from the called germline gene at one end, perhaps through a read error. The V and J genes are TRBV7-7 and TRBJ2-1; 13 bases map to TRBD2. The CDR3 length is 15 residues. CDR1 and CDR2 from the germline V gene are SSHAT and FNYEAQ (reference sequence). CDR3 region: CASSLGLAGVNEQFF. As DNA, the CDR3 is TGTGCTAGCAGCTTAGGACTAGCGGGAGTGAATGAGCAGTTCTTC.

The chain employs TRBV30 and TRBJ2-1; weak D call: TRBD2 (5 bases). Trimming pared 5 bases from V and 4 bases from J, leaving 15 bases between. The CDR3 is made up of 14 amino acids. Germline V gives CDR1 GTSNPN, CDR2 SVGIG (reference sequence). This CDR3 reads CAWALRAGYNEQFF. The CDR3 DNA reads TGTGCCTGGGCCCTAAGGGCGGGTTACAATGAGCAGTTCTTC.

The rearrangement links TRBV18 to TRBJ2-5; a possible D gene is TRBD1 (6 bases). Germline assignment: CDR1 KGHSH and CDR2 LQKENI. CDR3 length: 14 residues. Deletions cut 3 bases from V and 2 bases from J, with 10 bases between. The CDR3 sequence: CASSPEGVQETQYF. The CDR3 nucleotides are TGTGCCAGCTCACCCGAGGGGGTACAAGAGACCCAGTACTTC.

The chain has TRBV2 and TRBJ2-7; 7 bases are a match to TRBD2. Unmatched junction bases numbered 5, after V lost 8 bases and J lost 4 bases. The CDR3 sequence is 12 residues long. Germline V CDR1 and CDR2: SNHLY, FYNNEI. The CDR3 nucleotides are TGTGCCAGCCGGGAGGAGTCTTACGAGCAGTACTTC. Translation gives CASREESYEQYF.

This clone was recorded a few times. The chain has TRBV10-3 and TRBJ1-1; D perhaps matches TRBD1 (6 bases). The V gene's germline CDR1 is ENHRY and CDR2 SYGVKD. Trimming cost V 3 bases and J 4 bases, with 15 bases left between them. This CDR3 is built from 15 residues. The CDR3 DNA reads as TGTGCCATCAGTGAAATGGCAGGGGCCGGCACTGAAGCTTTCTTT. Protein sequence: CAISEMAGAGTEAFF.

The genes are TRBV7-9 and TRBJ1-1; D is unresolved. The CDR3 spans 15 residues. The germline CDR1 and CDR2 sequences are SEHNR and FQNEAQ (reference sequence). V was clipped by 1 base and J by 0 bases, with 9 bases between them. CDR3 DNA: TGTGCCAGCAGCTTAGTTTCCGGGGTGAACACTGAAGCTTTCTTT. Amino acids: CASSLVSGVNTEAFF.

The chain has TRBV30 and TRBJ2-3; D may be TRBD1 (5 bases). Germline CDR1 and CDR2: GTSNPN and SVGIG (reference sequence). V lost 2 bases, J lost 4 bases, and 13 bases lay in between. This CDR3 region has 14 residues. The CDR3, as DNA: TGTGCCTGGAGTCCGAAAGGGGTGCCAGATACGCAGTATTTT. Protein product: CAWSPKGVPDTQYF.

The chain is built from TRBV15 and TRBJ1-1; TRBD1 agrees at 10 bases. Germline values: CDR1 LNHNV, CDR2 YYDKDF (reference sequence). J lost 4 bases, V lost 1 base, and 3 bases had no gene match. The length of the CDR3 is 15 residues. The CDR3 is CATSRGGTGATEAFF. CDR3 DNA sequence: TGTGCCACCAGCAGAGGGGGGACAGGGGCCACTGAAGCTTTCTTT.

The rearrangement uses TRBV7-2 and TRBJ2-5; no firm D call. The CDR3 is 13 amino acids. The ends were cut back, 1 base at V and 2 bases at J, with 5 bases in the middle. Germline loops: CDR1 SGHTA, CDR2 FQGNSA. The CDR3 sequence is CASSLGRQETQYF. CDR3 nucleotides: TGTGCCAGCAGCTTAGGGCGGCAAGAGACCCAGTACTTC.

V is TRBV18 and J is TRBJ2-7; TRBD2 matches 11 bases. The germline CDR1 and CDR2 sequences are KGHSH and LQKENI. Trimming cost V 6 bases and J 2 bases; bases outside gene matches: 6. CDR3 size: 15 residues. CDR3 loop: CASSPGTSGPYEQYF. The CDR3 DNA is TGTGCCAGCTCGCCCGGGACTAGCGGTCCCTACGAGCAGTACTTC.

The rearrangement links TRBV2 to TRBJ1-4, with D possibly TRBD1 on 6 matching bases. This CDR3 is built from 12 residues. Germline V gene lookup returns CDR1 SNHLY and CDR2 FYNNEI. V gave up 7 bases and J gave up 8 bases, with 11 bases separating them. The CDR3: CASKQGGEKLFF. The CDR3 DNA reads TGTGCCAGCAAACAGGGTGGCGAAAAACTGTTTTTT.

Written as DNA, the CDR3 is TGTGCCAGCAGCTTACCGCAGGGGGGAAACACCATATATTTT. Its protein product is CASSLPQGGNTIYF. The V and J genes are TRBV11-2 and TRBJ1-3; a possible D gene is TRBD1 (6 bases). This CDR3 is built from 14 residues. The V end lost 2 bases, the J end lost 4 bases, and 9 bases lay between the germline ends. CDR1 and CDR2 (germline): SGHAT, FQNNGV. The full variable domain, rest sourced from reference TRBV11-2 and TRBJ1-3, is EAGVAQSPRYKIIEKRQSVAFWCNPISGHATLYWYQQILGQGPKLLIQFQNNGVVDDSQLPKDRFSAERLKGVDSTLKIQPAKLEDSAVYLCASSLPQGGNTIYFGEGSWLTVV.

The chain carries TRBV5-1 and TRBJ2-1; D is unclear. Trimming removed 0 bases from V and 6 bases from J, with 7 bases in between. The CDR3 is 13 amino acids. The germline V gene has CDR1 SGHRS and CDR2 YFSETQ. CDR3 nucleotide sequence: TGCGCCAGCAGCTTGGGGGCAACCAATGAGCAGTTCTTC. This encodes CASSLGATNEQFF.

This clone occurred a few times. The chain links TRBV27 to TRBJ2-3; 8 positions agree with TRBD2. CDR3 length: 16 amino acids. V gave up 6 bases and J gave up 0 bases; unmatched junction bases: 8. Germline-derived CDR1 and CDR2 are MNHEY and SMNVEV (reference sequence). The CDR3 DNA is TGTGCCAGCAGCCCCGGGGGGGGCGGGAGCACAGATACGCAGTATTTT. It yields the protein CASSPGGGGSTDTQYF.

The chain combines TRBV27 with TRBJ1-2; possible D gene TRBD1, 6 bases. V shed 4 bases and J shed 7 bases, with 16 bases lying between them. The germline gives CDR1 MNHEY, CDR2 SMNVEV (reference sequence). The CDR3 runs to 14 residues. The CDR3 sequence is CASSSGQGLAGYTF. The CDR3 nucleotides read TGTGCCAGCAGTTCGGGGCAGGGGCTGGCTGGCTACACCTTC.

CDR3 nucleotide sequence: TGTGCCAGCCGGGACTCTGGGGGGGAGACCCAGTACTTC. The encoded protein is CASRDSGGETQYF. V gene TRBV28 combines with J gene TRBJ2-5, with D possibly TRBD2 on 6 matching bases. The CDR3 runs 13 residues. CDR1 and CDR2 (germline): MDHEN, SYDVKM. The V and J ends lost 8 bases and 5 bases respectively, with 15 bases between them.

V gene TRBV7-9 combines with J gene TRBJ1-2; 8 nucleotides match TRBD1. The CDR3 covers 14 residues. V dropped 5 bases and J dropped 2; count of bases not matched to a gene: 4. The V gene's germline CDR1 is SEHNR and CDR2 FQNEAQ (reference sequence). The CDR3 sequence is CASSPWTGNYGYTF. Here the CDR3 DNA reads TGTGCCAGCAGCCCTTGGACAGGGAACTATGGCTACACCTTC.

The rearrangement uses TRBV6-6 and TRBJ2-5; D is undetermined. Trimming stripped 2 bases from V and 5 bases from J, with 12 bases between. The CDR3 runs to 14 residues. CDR1 and CDR2 (germline): MNHNY, SVGAGI (reference sequence). CDR3 loop: CASSYGGSLETQYF. The CDR3 nucleotides read TGTGCCAGCAGTTACGGCGGCAGCCTGGAGACCCAGTACTTC.

CDR3 loop: CASSFGDRATGELFF. CDR3 sequence (DNA): TGTGCCAGCAGTTTTGGGGACAGGGCCACCGGGGAGCTGTTTTTT. The rearrangement joins TRBV27 to TRBJ2-2; 9 bases line up with TRBD1. Per germline, CDR1 MNHEY and CDR2 SMNVEV (reference sequence). The CDR3 extends over 15 amino acids. The ends lost 3 bases at V and 4 bases at J; junction bases unmatched: 3.